Sequencing of this T cell receptor (beta chain) was carried out in a study of blood T cell repertoires in COVID-19 (dated by TCRdb to the early 2020s). Broadly, across the study: Samples covering the acute and convalescent phases of COVID-19 were provided by collaborators in the United States, Italy and Spain. The prospective study material was composed of cDNA or gDNA derived from T cells, B-cell-depleted T cells, or PBMCs. Subjects who had been exposed to COVID-19, were actively infected with it, or had recovered from it provided the deeply sampled blood TCRbeta repertoires that made up the dataset. The repertoires were released in a freely available public database meant as a resource for research on the immune response to SARS-CoV-2. The samples were drawn from two sources: the first 160 participants of the ongoing ImmuneRACE study, and about 1,300 subjects contributed by 6 global collaborators. A de-identified subject ID, COVID-19 status, age in years and sex were almost always included in the sample metadata. Where HLA class I and class II types were available, the types were taken from metadata supplied by the sample provider, not from assay-based typing.

The CDR3 holds 10 amino acids from the cysteine to the phenylalanine. CDR3 DNA only is kept here, 30 bases in frame from base 1. V is reduced by 8 bases and J by 4 bases, leaving a spacing of 5 bases between them. According to the germline V gene, CDR1 reads SGHVT and CDR2 reads SQSDAQ. In the prospective study, participants were roughly 18 to 95 years old, resided in about two dozen geographic areas of the United States, and were enrolled through a virtual design. In the prospective study, cohorts were assigned on the basis of participant-reported clinical history obtained from a screening survey and a study questionnaire. ImmuneRACE Cohort 3 recovered participants were defined by two consecutive negative NP/OP PCR tests, healthcare professional clearance, or symptom resolution. Mobile phlebotomists in the prospective study collected whole blood, serum and a nasopharyngeal or oropharyngeal swab from every participant. Additional blood draws and questionnaires over an approximately two-month period could optionally be provided by prospective study participants. Before DNA extraction, prospective study blood samples were shipped either frozen or at room temperature.

Here is what the overall study found, with its caveats: Clinical and demographic metadata were provided uncurated, with the amount varying by source and participant.

TCRbeta CDR3 regions were amplified from genomic DNA using the immunoSEQ Assay, a bias-controlled multiplex PCR. The source study handled its data this way. Within the assay, amplification of reference gene primers was used to estimate how many nucleated cells each sample contained. To quantify the absolute abundance of each unique TCRbeta CDR3 rearrangement, sequence reads were collapsed and filtered. Productive Simpson clonality was computed per sample as the square root of Simpson's diversity index over productive rearrangements. TCRdb limited this immuneACCESS table to in-frame rearrangements with V and J called. A share of clones is missing; checked studies link under half to unresolved V genes, and the rest is unexplained. Clonal size and the V and J genes are those of that table, whereas D and trimming came from the DNA. The sample yields about 210,000 clones; 70% to 90% were counted once. 6.5% to 9.5% of the sample lies in the top ten.

As regards this clone: The antigen this receptor binds is unknown. Per-base quality was not reported, and no clone a single base away is much larger than it.

The sequenced material came from PBMCs or T cells enriched from blood (not recorded which). The clonotype originates from a woman aged 18-30 years who had recovered from COVID-19. In this chain, TRBV7-4 is recombined with TRBJ1-1; no confident D gene assignment can be made. This receptor has the CDR3 CASPGTEAFF. The nucleotide sequence reads TGTGCCAGCCCGGGCACTGAAGCTTTCTTT. The reference TRBV7-4 and TRBJ1-1 proteins fill in what lies around the CDR3, so the full variable domain reads GAGVSQSPRYKVAKRGRDVALRCDSISGHVTLYWYRQTLGQGSEVLTYSQSDAQRDKSGRPSGRFSAERPERSVSTLKIQRTEQGDSAVYLCASPGTEAFFGQGTRLTVV.